Below are 18 T cell receptor beta chains sequenced from a single sample in a study of patients and donors after allogeneic stem cell transplantation. TCRdb processed the RT-PCR reads anew with MiXCR; each CDR3 protein has one entry. The sample includes approximately 60,000 distinct CDR3 sequences, about 14% of them seen just once. Sequenced sample: blood, either unsorted or a sorted T cell fraction (not recorded which). Receptors were obtained from a human donor who was either an allogeneic HSCT recipient or a stem cell or donor lymphocyte infusion donor (not recorded which). It is not recorded whose cells these are; they may come from a transplant donor.

This clonotype was seen repeatedly, ten times or more. J is TRBJ1-1 and V is TRBV7-3, with D perhaps matching TRBD1 (5 bases). Germline assignment: CDR1 SGHTA and CDR2 FQGTGA. This CDR3 comprises 15 residues. V lost 5 bases and J 9 bases, leaving 22 bases between the germline ends. The CDR3 DNA reads TGTGCCAGCAGCCCGCTCGGGGTATCTGGGGGGAAAGCTTTCTTT. It is translated as CASSPLGVSGGKAFF.

This clonotype was seen repeatedly, ten times or more. This sequence joins TRBV20-1 and TRBJ1-5; D is perhaps TRBD1 (6 bases). The V gene lost 1 base and the J gene lost 5 bases, with 9 bases spanning the gap. Germline CDR1 is DFQATT and CDR2 is SNEGSKA (reference sequence). The CDR3 length is 13 residues. CDR3 residues: CSARVEGDQPQHF. The CDR3 DNA reads TGCAGTGCTAGAGTCGAGGGGGATCAGCCCCAGCATTTT.

This clonotype was recorded at least ten times. V gene TRBV6-5 combines with J gene TRBJ1-5; 9 bases agree with TRBD1. CDR1 is MNHEY and CDR2 is SVGAGI in the germline V gene. Trimming took 4 bases from V and 7 from J; bases not matched to a gene: 8. CDR3 size: 15 residues. CDR3 sequence: CASSSMTGGGQPQHF. DNA of the CDR3: TGTGCCAGCAGTTCCATGACAGGGGGAGGGCAGCCCCAGCATTTT.

This clonotype was found a few times. The rearrangement joins TRBV27 to TRBJ2-1; D unclear. With 3 bases removed from V and 7 bases from J, the gap between germline ends came to 7 bases. This CDR3 is built from 12 residues. Germline lookup yields CDR1 MNHEY and CDR2 SMNVEV (reference sequence). The CDR3 nucleotides read TGTGCCAGCAGTTTTCCAGCTAATGAGCAGTTCTTC. This codes for CASSFPANEQFF.

This clonotype turned up a few times. V is TRBV19 and J is TRBJ1-2; 10 nucleotides line up with TRBD1. V dropped 7 bases and J dropped 7; count of bases not matched to a gene: 6. From germline, CDR1 is LNHDA and CDR2 SQIVND (reference sequence). The CDR3 sequence is 13 residues long. CDR3 DNA: TGTGCCAGTACCTTACGACAGGGGGCTGGCTACACCTTC. Translated, it gives CASTLRQGAGYTF.

J is TRBJ1-1 and V is TRBV25-1, with D hard to call. The germline V and J ends were trimmed by 4 bases and 5 bases, with 11 bases remaining between them. The germline CDR1 and CDR2 sequences are MGHDK and SYGVNS. The CDR3 is 13 amino acids. For the CDR3, the DNA is TGTGCCAGCAGTGGCAGGTTATTAACTGAAGCTTTCTTT. This sequence encodes CASSGRLLTEAFF.

The chain uses TRBV9 and TRBJ2-3; D unclear. The CDR3 sequence is 13 residues long. V lost 2 bases to trimming and J lost 2 bases, with 6 bases between them. The germline CDR1 and CDR2 sequences are SGDLS and YYNGEE. The CDR3 DNA is TGTGCCAGCAGCGTTGGCAACACAGATACGCAGTATTTT. This encodes CASSVGNTDTQYF.

This clonotype was detected only once. This chain connects TRBV20-1 to TRBJ2-7; TRBD2 agrees at 9 bases. The germline gives CDR1 DFQATT, CDR2 SNEGSKA (reference sequence). This CDR3 has 15 amino acids. The V segment lost 4 bases and the J segment 3 bases; nucleotides outside the gene matches: 10. CDR3 DNA sequence: TGCAGTGCTAAATTAGCGGGAGTCGTTTACTACGAGCAGTACTTC. Its translation is CSAKLAGVVYYEQYF.

This clonotype was recorded many times. The chain couples TRBV10-3 to TRBJ1-1; 8 bases map to TRBD1. The germline V gene has CDR1 ENHRY and CDR2 SYGVKD. The V gene end was trimmed by 7 bases and the J gene end by 1 base; junction bases not matched to a gene: 5. This CDR3 spans 14 amino acids. CDR3 in DNA: TGTGCCATCAAATCGGGACAGGAGAACACTGAAGCTTTCTTT. Amino acids: CAIKSGQENTEAFF.

This rearrangement joins TRBV10-1 to TRBJ2-1; 8 nucleotides line up with TRBD2. The CDR3 runs 15 residues. CDR1 WNHNN and CDR2 SYGVQD come from the germline V gene (reference sequence). J was trimmed by 5 bases and V by 3 bases; bases with no gene match: 6. CDR3 in amino acids: CASSDRMTSDNEQFF. In DNA form, the CDR3 reads TGCGCCAGCAGTGACCGGATGACTAGCGACAATGAGCAGTTCTTC.

This clonotype came up a few times. This chain uses TRBV14 with TRBJ2-5; no firm D call. The CDR3 loop spans 13 amino acids. Looked up from germline, CDR1 is SGHDN and CDR2 is FVKESK. Trimming removed 0 bases at V and 5 bases at J, with 7 bases between. This CDR3 reads CASSQDFWETQYF. In DNA form, the CDR3 reads TGTGCCAGCAGCCAAGATTTTTGGGAGACCCAGTACTTC.

Of note for this clonotype: The junction departs from the called germline gene at one end, perhaps through a read error. This chain connects TRBV7-9 to TRBJ2-7; 9 nucleotides match TRBD2. The CDR3 is 15 amino acids. Per germline, CDR1 SEHNR and CDR2 FQNEAQ (reference sequence). The chain's CDR3 is CASSFLTSGPYEHYF. CDR3 nucleotide sequence: TGTGCCAGCAGCTTTTTGACTAGCGGACCCTACGAGCACTACTTC.

The chain has TRBV18 and TRBJ1-3; a weak D match, TRBD1 (6 bases). V lost 2 bases to trimming and J lost 0 bases, with 14 bases between them. The CDR3 is 17 amino acids. From germline, CDR1 is KGHSH and CDR2 LQKENI. CDR3 DNA: TGTGCCAGCTCACCATTGACAGGCGAGAGCTCTGGAAACACCATATATTTT. Residues: CASSPLTGESSGNTIYF.

The table lists this clonotype with a few counts. The chain joins TRBV5-6 to TRBJ2-3; D is perhaps TRBD2 (6 bases). V lost 7 bases to trimming and J lost 8 bases, with 17 bases between them. The CDR3 is made up of 13 amino acids. Germline loops: CDR1 SGHDT, CDR2 YYEEEE. The CDR3 nucleotides are TGTGCCAGCGACCTCCCGGGACTGAGTACGCAGTATTTT. Protein product: CASDLPGLSTQYF.

The V call is TRBV10-3, the J call TRBJ2-3; 9 bases match TRBD2. V was pared by 4 bases and J by 5 bases, with 7 bases of the junction left unmatched. This CDR3 is built from 15 residues. From germline, CDR1 is ENHRY and CDR2 SYGVKD. CDR3 amino acids: CAISAGTSKRDTQYF. Here the CDR3 DNA reads TGTGCCATCAGTGCCGGGACTAGCAAGCGAGATACGCAGTATTTT.

This clonotype came up a few times. The chain links TRBV15 to TRBJ2-7; D may be TRBD1 (6 bases). CDR1 and CDR2 from the germline V gene are LNHNV and YYDKDF (reference sequence). The ends were cut back, 3 bases at V and 2 bases at J, with 17 bases in the middle. The CDR3 extends over 16 amino acids. CDR3 in amino acids: CATSSLGQKKAYEQYF. DNA of the CDR3: TGTGCCACCAGCAGTCTCGGACAGAAAAAAGCCTACGAGCAGTACTTC.

This clonotype was counted only a few times. The CDR3 DNA is TGCAGTGCTAGGGGACCAGGACAGGACCAAACCTACGAGCAGTACTTC. Encoded protein: CSARGPGQDQTYEQYF. The chain joins TRBV20-1 to TRBJ2-7, with 7 bases aligning to TRBD1. Unmatched junction bases numbered 13, after V lost 3 bases and J lost 2 bases. The CDR3 is 16 amino acids. CDR1 is DFQATT, CDR2 SNEGSKA, per germline (reference sequence).

The V and J genes are TRBV20-1 and TRBJ2-7; perhaps D is TRBD1 or TRBD2 (5 bases each). The CDR3 totals 12 residues. Germline CDR1 reads DFQATT; CDR2 reads SNEGSKA (reference sequence). V shed 6 bases and J shed 2 bases, with 11 bases lying between them. The CDR3 sequence: CSARDRAYEQYF. The CDR3 DNA reads TGCAGTGCCAGGGACCGGGCCTACGAGCAGTACTTC.